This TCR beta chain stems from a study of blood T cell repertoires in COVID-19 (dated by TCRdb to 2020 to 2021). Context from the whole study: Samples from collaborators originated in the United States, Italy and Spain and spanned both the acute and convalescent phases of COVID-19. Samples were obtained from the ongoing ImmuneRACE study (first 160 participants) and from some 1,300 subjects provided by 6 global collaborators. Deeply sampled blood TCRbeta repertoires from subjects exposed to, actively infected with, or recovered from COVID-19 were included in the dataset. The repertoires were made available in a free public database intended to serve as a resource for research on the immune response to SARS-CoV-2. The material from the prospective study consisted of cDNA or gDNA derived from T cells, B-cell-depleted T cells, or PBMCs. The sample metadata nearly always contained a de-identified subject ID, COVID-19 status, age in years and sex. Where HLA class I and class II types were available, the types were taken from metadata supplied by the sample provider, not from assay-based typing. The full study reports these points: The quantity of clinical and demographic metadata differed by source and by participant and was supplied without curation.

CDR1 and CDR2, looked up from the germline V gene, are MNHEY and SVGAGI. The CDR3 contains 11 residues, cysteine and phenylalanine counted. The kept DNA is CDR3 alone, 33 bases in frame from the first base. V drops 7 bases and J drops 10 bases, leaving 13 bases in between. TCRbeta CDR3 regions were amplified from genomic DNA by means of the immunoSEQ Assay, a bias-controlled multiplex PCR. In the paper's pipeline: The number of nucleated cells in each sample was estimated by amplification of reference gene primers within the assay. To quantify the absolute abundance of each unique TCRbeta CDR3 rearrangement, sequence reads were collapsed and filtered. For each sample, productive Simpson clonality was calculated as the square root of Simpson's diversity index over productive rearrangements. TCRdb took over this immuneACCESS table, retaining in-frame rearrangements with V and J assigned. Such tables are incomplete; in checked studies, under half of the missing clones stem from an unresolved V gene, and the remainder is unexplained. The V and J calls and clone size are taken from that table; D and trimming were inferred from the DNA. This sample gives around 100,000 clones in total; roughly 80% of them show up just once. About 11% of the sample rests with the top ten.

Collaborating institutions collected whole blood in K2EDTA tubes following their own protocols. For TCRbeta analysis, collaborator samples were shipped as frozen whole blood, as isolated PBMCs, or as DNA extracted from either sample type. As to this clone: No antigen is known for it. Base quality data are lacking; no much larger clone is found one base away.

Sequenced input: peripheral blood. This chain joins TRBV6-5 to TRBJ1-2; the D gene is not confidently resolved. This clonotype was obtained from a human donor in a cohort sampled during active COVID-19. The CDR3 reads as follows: CASIIGQAYTF. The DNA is TGTGCCAGCATTATTGGGCAGGCCTACACCTTC.